Here is one T cell receptor (beta chain) with its context. With 3 bases removed from V and 6 bases from J, the gap between germline ends came to 5 bases. This CDR3 comprises 12 residues. The sample belongs to a study of T cell repertoires in aging, cancer and after chemotherapy. A mixed TRB-A/B primer pool amplified rearranged TRB by multiplex touch-down PCR. TCRdb ran MiXCR on the multiplex PCR reads and lists one entry per CDR3 protein. The sample holds roughly 12,000 distinct CDR3 sequences, roughly a quarter seen once. Peripheral blood genomic DNA, not sorted cells or RNA, was the template. This TCR was sampled from a human donor in good health. The V gene is TRBV12-3 or TRBV12-4, the J gene TRBJ1-4; D gene uncertain. Input material: blood. The CDR3 bases are TGTGCCAGCAGTTTGGTATATGAAAAACTGTTTTTT. Translated, it gives CASSLVYEKLFF.